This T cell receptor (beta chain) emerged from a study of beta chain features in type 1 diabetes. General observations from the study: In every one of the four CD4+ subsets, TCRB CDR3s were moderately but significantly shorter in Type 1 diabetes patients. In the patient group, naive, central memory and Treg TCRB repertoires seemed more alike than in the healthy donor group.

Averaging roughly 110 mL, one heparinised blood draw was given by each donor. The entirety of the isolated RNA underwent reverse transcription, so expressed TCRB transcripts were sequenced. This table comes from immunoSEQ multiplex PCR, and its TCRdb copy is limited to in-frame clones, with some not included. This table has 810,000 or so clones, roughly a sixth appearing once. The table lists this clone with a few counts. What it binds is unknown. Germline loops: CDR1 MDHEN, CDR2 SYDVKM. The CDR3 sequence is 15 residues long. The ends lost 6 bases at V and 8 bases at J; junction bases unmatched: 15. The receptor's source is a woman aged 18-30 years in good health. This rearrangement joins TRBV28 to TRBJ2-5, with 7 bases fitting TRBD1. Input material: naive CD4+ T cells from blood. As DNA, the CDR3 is TGTGCCAGCAGGGTCATCGGACAGGCCTCAGATACCCAGTACTTC. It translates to CASRVIGQASDTQYF.